The next 13 T cell receptor beta chains were all read from a single sample in a study of vaccination and CD4 T cells after COVID-19. The treatment denotes: approximately nine-day PBMC culture with coronavirus spike peptide pools or control peptides (ViraFEST assay). CD4+ T cells that had been cultured provided DNA sequenced with the Oncomine TCR Beta short-read assay. A single record per CDR3 protein comes from TCRdb applying MiXCR to the PCR reads. This sample has more than 15,000 distinct CDR3 sequences; around 55% occur once, and the top ten carry about 32%. These receptors' targets are unknown. The specimen was cultured CD4+ T cells from blood, collected after SARS-CoV-2 vaccination. These receptors were taken from a human donor with COVID-19.

The genes are TRBV7-8 and TRBJ1-6, with unresolved D. CDR1 and CDR2 (germline): SGHVS, FQNEAQ. The germline V and J ends were trimmed by 4 bases and 1 base, with 17 bases remaining between them. The CDR3 covers 18 residues. DNA for the CDR3: TGTGCCAGCAGCTCCAGAGTTAGGGCCGGGTCCTATAATTCACCCCTCCACTTT. Encoded protein: CASSSRVRAGSYNSPLHF.

This chain connects TRBV20-1 to TRBJ2-3, with D unresolved. Germline values: CDR1 DFQATT, CDR2 SNEGSKA (reference sequence). Trimming cost V 6 bases and J 3 bases, with 16 bases left between them. The CDR3 is 14 residues long. CDR3 DNA: TGCAGTGCAAAGAAGCGACTCATAACAGATACGCAGTATTTT. This translates into CSAKKRLITDTQYF.

This clonotype was found a few times. V and J are TRBV20-1 and TRBJ1-5; 12 bases match TRBD1. The CDR3 length is 16 residues. CDR1 and CDR2 (germline): DFQATT, SNEGSKA (reference sequence). With V trimmed by 0 bases and J by 3 bases, 3 bases remained unmatched. In DNA form, the CDR3 reads TGCAGTGCTAGAGACCTGGGACAGGGGGCCAATCAGCCCCAGCATTTT. Its translation is CSARDLGQGANQPQHF.

This clonotype has a handful of counts. V and J are TRBV11-1 and TRBJ1-2; D might be TRBD1 (6 bases). This CDR3 region has 16 residues. Germline lookup yields CDR1 SGHAT and CDR2 FQDESV (reference sequence). Trimming took off 4 bases at V and 2 bases at J, with 17 bases between the two ends. The CDR3 sequence is CASSSRSGRGNYGYTF. The DNA for the CDR3 is TGTGCCAGCAGCTCGAGGTCGGGCAGGGGCAACTATGGCTACACCTTC. The full variable domain, its missing parts supplied by reference TRBV11-1 and TRBJ1-2, is EAEVAQSPRYKITEKSQAVAFWCDPISGHATLYWYRQILGQGPELLVQFQDESVVDDSQLPKDRFSAERLKGVDSTLKIQPAELGDSAMYLCASSSRSGRGNYGYTFGSGTRLTVV.

The genes are TRBV5-8 and TRBJ1-2; D is undetermined. The germline gives CDR1 SGHTS, CDR2 YDEGEE. The CDR3 has 14 amino acids. Trimming stripped 1 base from V and 3 bases from J, with 10 bases between. CDR3 DNA: TGTGCCAGCAGCTTGTTAGGGCGGGACTATGGCTACACCTTC. Protein sequence: CASSLLGRDYGYTF.

The chain recombines TRBV6-2 or TRBV6-3 with TRBJ2-2; D unclear. Per germline, CDR1 MNHEY and CDR2 SVGEGT. The CDR3 sequence is 16 residues long. With 7 bases removed from V and 2 bases from J, the gap between germline ends came to 17 bases. For the CDR3, the DNA is TGTGCCAGCACCGGACCTACTCTACAAAACACCGGGGAGCTGTTTTTT. This sequence encodes CASTGPTLQNTGELFF.

The CDR3 coding sequence is TGCGCCAGCAGCACCCCAGGGAGTAGTTCTTATGAGCAGTTCTTC. It specifies CASSTPGSSSYEQFF. This rearrangement joins TRBV10-1 to TRBJ2-1; the D call may be TRBD1 or TRBD2 (5 bases each). With 6 bases removed from V and 8 bases from J, the gap between germline ends came to 20 bases. Per germline, CDR1 WNHNN and CDR2 SYGVQD (reference sequence). There are 15 residues in the CDR3.

This clonotype was seen more than once but under ten times. The V and J genes are TRBV24-1 and TRBJ1-2, with D possibly being TRBD1 (5 bases). CDR1 KGHDR and CDR2 SFDVKD come from the germline V gene. The CDR3 consists of 14 residues. Trimming stripped 5 bases from V and 2 bases from J, with 11 bases between. The CDR3 is CATSGQGLNYGYTF. DNA of the CDR3: TGTGCCACCAGTGGGCAGGGATTAAACTATGGCTACACCTTC.

This chain links TRBV7-9 with TRBJ2-5; tentative D call: TRBD2 (7 bases). This CDR3 region has 15 residues. Germline lookup yields CDR1 SEHNR and CDR2 FQNEAQ (reference sequence). V dropped 5 bases and J dropped 3 bases, with 16 bases sitting between them. CDR3 DNA: TGTGCCAGCAGCCCTCTGGGGGGGCGCGAAGAGACCCAGTACTTC. Encoded protein: CASSPLGGREETQYF.

This chain links TRBV11-2 with TRBJ2-5; the match to TRBD1 covers 8 bases. The CDR3 is made up of 14 amino acids. The V and J ends lost 4 bases and 5 bases, in that order; junction bases with no gene match: 6. CDR1 is SGHAT, CDR2 FQNNGV, per germline. CDR3 DNA sequence: TGTGCCAGCAGCTCTGCAGGGGGCAGGGAGACCCAGTACTTC. It translates to CASSSAGGRETQYF.

V gene TRBV7-3 combines with J gene TRBJ2-3; D may be TRBD1 (5 bases). Germline V gives CDR1 SGHTA, CDR2 FQGTGA. V was trimmed by 1 base and J by 6 bases, leaving 14 bases between them. The CDR3 consists of 15 residues. In nucleotides, the CDR3 is TGTGCCAGCAGCTTAAGGGGCTTTGAAGCGGATACGCAGTATTTT. It codes for CASSLRGFEADTQYF.

The genes are TRBV19 and TRBJ1-5; 9 positions agree with TRBD1. The V gene's germline CDR1 is LNHDA and CDR2 SQIVND (reference sequence). The V gene end was trimmed by 7 bases and the J gene end by 6 bases; junction bases not matched to a gene: 13. The CDR3 spans 16 residues. The CDR3 nucleotides are TGTGCCAGTACCGCTTCCGGGACAGGGTGGCGTCAGCCCCAGCATTTT. Amino acid sequence: CASTASGTGWRQPQHF.

This chain uses TRBV7-8 with TRBJ1-6; no reliable D call. Germline-derived CDR1 and CDR2 are SGHVS and FQNEAQ. The CDR3 extends over 16 amino acids. Trimming cost V 0 bases and J 5 bases, with 11 bases left between them. CDR3 in amino acids: CASSLAHVPNNSPLHF. The CDR3 bases are TGTGCCAGCAGCTTAGCCCATGTTCCAAATAATTCACCCCTCCACTTT.